Presented here are 17 T cell receptor beta chains from one specimen sequenced in a study of T cells after yellow fever vaccination. TCRdb re-called the 5' RACE reads through MiXCR, storing one row per CDR3 protein. The sample records 200,000 to 300,000 distinct CDR3 sequences, 10% to 15% being singletons. The sequencing here drew on CD4+ T cells sorted from PBMCs, taken 45 days after the yellow fever booster vaccination. The receptors originated from a man aged 30-40 years who received the YFV17D yellow fever vaccine.

V and J are TRBV3-1 and TRBJ1-3, with D possibly being TRBD1 (6 bases). This CDR3 comprises 16 residues. Germline CDR1 is LGHDT and CDR2 is YNNKEL (reference sequence). Between the trimmed V and J ends, which lost 1 base and 0 bases, there was a span of 10 bases. CDR3 DNA: TGTGCCAGCAGCCAAGGAGGGACAAACTCTGGAAACACCATATATTTT. Residues: CASSQGGTNSGNTIYF.

This clonotype was seen at least ten times. The V gene is TRBV2, the J gene TRBJ2-7, with 7 bases identical to TRBD1. The CDR3 has 11 amino acids. V trimming: 6 bases; J trimming: 7 bases; junction bases outside the gene matches: 3. In germline, CDR1 is SNHLY, CDR2 FYNNEI. The CDR3 DNA follows: TGTGCCAGCAGATGGACAGGAGAGCAGTACTTC. It specifies CASRWTGEQYF.

J is TRBJ2-5 and V is TRBV20-1; maybe TRBD2 (6 bases). The germline CDR1 and CDR2 sequences are DFQATT and SNEGSKA (reference sequence). V dropped 4 bases and J dropped 0 bases, with 15 bases sitting between them. This CDR3 contains 15 residues. The CDR3 region is CSAKGDGTHQETQYF. As DNA, the CDR3 is TGCAGTGCTAAGGGTGATGGGACTCACCAAGAGACCCAGTACTTC.

This clonotype was counted once. The V gene is TRBV11-2, the J gene TRBJ2-1, with 15 positions matching TRBD2. The CDR3 is 16 amino acids. The ends lost 2 bases at V and 9 bases at J; junction bases unmatched: 5. Germline CDR1 SGHAT, CDR2 FQNNGV. The CDR3 DNA reads as TGTGCCAGCAGCTTAAGGACTAGCGGGAGGGTGGCTGAGCAGTTCTTC. It yields the protein CASSLRTSGRVAEQFF.

This clonotype was recorded a few times. This sequence joins TRBV5-1 and TRBJ2-1; unclear D gene. The germline V gene encodes CDR1 SGHRS and CDR2 YFSETQ. CDR3 length: 14 amino acids. Trimming pared 1 base from V and 6 bases from J, leaving 11 bases between. CDR3 sequence (DNA): TGCGCCAGCAGCTTGTTCGACCCATCCAATGAGCAGTTCTTC. Amino acids: CASSLFDPSNEQFF.

The chain joins TRBV7-9 to TRBJ1-5; D not certain. V was cut by 1 base and J by 2 bases, with 15 bases left in between. The CDR3 is 17 amino acids. Germline assignment: CDR1 SEHNR and CDR2 FQNEAQ (reference sequence). CDR3 in amino acids: CASSLEEGYSRNQPQHF. CDR3 DNA: TGTGCCAGCAGCTTAGAAGAGGGATACAGTCGCAATCAGCCCCAGCATTTT.

The chain employs TRBV6-1 and TRBJ2-7; D gene unclear. There are 13 residues in the CDR3. V was cut by 2 bases and J by 3 bases, with 8 bases left in between. The germline V gene has CDR1 MNHNS and CDR2 SASEGT. CDR3 amino acids: CASSESHGYEQYF. CDR3 nucleotide sequence: TGTGCCAGCAGTGAATCCCATGGCTACGAGCAGTACTTC.

The chain couples TRBV7-2 to TRBJ2-2; D may be TRBD1 (6 bases). The CDR3 runs to 14 residues. Trimming pared 5 bases from V and 5 bases from J, leaving 12 bases between. Germline loops: CDR1 SGHTA, CDR2 FQGNSA. CDR3 sequence reads: CASSLGQMTGELFF. CDR3 coding DNA: TGTGCCAGCAGCCTAGGACAGATGACCGGGGAGCTGTTTTTT. Looking up the rest from reference TRBV7-2 and TRBJ2-2 gives the full variable domain: GAGVSQSPSNKVTEKGKDVELRCDPISGHTALYWYRQSLGQGLEFLIYFQGNSAPDKSGLPSDRFSAERTGGSVSTLTIQRTQQEDSAVYLCASSLGQMTGELFFGEGSRLTVL.

The V call is TRBV20-1, the J call TRBJ2-7; 11 nucleotides match TRBD2. Trimming cost V 4 bases and J 2 bases; bases outside gene matches: 4. Per germline, CDR1 DFQATT and CDR2 SNEGSKA (reference sequence). The CDR3 totals 14 residues. In nucleotides, the CDR3 is TGCAGTGCTAAAAGACTAGCGGGGACCTACGAGCAGTACTTC. This encodes CSAKRLAGTYEQYF.

The chain uses TRBV5-1 and TRBJ2-1, with D perhaps TRBD1 (6 bases). Germline V gene lookup returns CDR1 SGHRS and CDR2 YFSETQ. The V end was cut by 0 bases, the J end by 9 bases, with 16 bases between. CDR3 size: 15 residues. This CDR3 is CASSLGGLGEVEQFF. The DNA for the CDR3 is TGCGCCAGCAGCTTGGGGGGGCTGGGAGAGGTTGAGCAGTTCTTC.

This clonotype is termed medium-sized. J is TRBJ2-1 and V is TRBV20-1; 7 positions agree with TRBD2. V gave up 6 bases and J gave up 2 bases; unmatched junction bases: 7. Germline V gene lookup returns CDR1 DFQATT and CDR2 SNEGSKA (reference sequence). The CDR3 totals 14 residues. The CDR3 DNA sequence: TGCAGTGCGTCAAGTGCGGGAGCCTACAATGAGCAGTTCTTC. Its protein is CSASSAGAYNEQFF.

The genes are TRBV5-1 and TRBJ2-1; 10 bases align to TRBD2. Germline V gene data show CDR1 as SGHRS and CDR2 as YFSETQ. The CDR3 has 14 residues. J gave up 10 bases and V 0 bases, and 4 bases lay outside the gene matches. In nucleotides, the CDR3 is TGCGCCAGCAGCTTGGGGTCGGGACTAGCGGAGCAGTTCTTC. The encoded protein is CASSLGSGLAEQFF.

This clonotype was detected only a few times. The J gene is TRBJ2-4, the V gene TRBV7-6; 10 bases map to TRBD1. Unmatched junction bases numbered 7, after V lost 6 bases and J lost 8 bases. The length of the CDR3 is 14 residues. CDR1 SGHVS and CDR2 FNYEAQ come from the germline V gene. The chain's CDR3 is CASSPGQGLHIQYF. The CDR3 region has the DNA TGTGCCAGCAGTCCGGGACAGGGGTTGCACATTCAGTACTTC.

The gene calls are TRBV6-2 or TRBV6-3 and TRBJ2-2, with 9 bases identical to TRBD2. The V segment lost 5 bases and the J segment 5 bases; nucleotides outside the gene matches: 12. The germline V gene has CDR1 MNHEY and CDR2 SVGEGT. This CDR3 is built from 17 residues. This CDR3 is CASSPPQAGGGTGELFF. In nucleotides, the CDR3 is TGTGCCAGCAGTCCCCCCCAAGCGGGAGGTGGGACCGGGGAGCTGTTTTTT.

The CDR3 spells CASSAGQVVAADTQYF. The DNA of the CDR3 is TGCGCCAGCAGCGCGGGACAGGTGGTAGCTGCAGATACGCAGTATTTT. The V and J genes are TRBV5-1 and TRBJ2-3; 8 bases fit TRBD1. The germline V gene encodes CDR1 SGHRS and CDR2 YFSETQ. V shed 4 bases and J 4 bases; nucleotides not matched to a gene: 11. The CDR3 covers 16 residues.

This clonotype was seen repeatedly, ten times or more. The chain couples TRBV7-3 to TRBJ2-1; D ambiguous. Between the trimmed V and J ends, which lost 4 bases and 0 bases, there was a span of 7 bases. Germline V gives CDR1 SGHTA, CDR2 FQGTGA. The CDR3 has 14 residues. The CDR3 DNA is TGTGCCAGCAGCTCGTCCAGCTCCTACAATGAGCAGTTCTTC. Its translation is CASSSSSSYNEQFF.

This clonotype has a handful of counts. The rearrangement links TRBV7-2 to TRBJ1-1, with D hard to call. The CDR3 runs to 12 residues. V shed 6 bases and J shed 10 bases, with 15 bases lying between them. Germline CDR1 and CDR2: SGHTA and FQGNSA. The CDR3 DNA follows: TGTGCCAGCAGTCAGAGGGAGGAGGGAGCTTTCTTT. This encodes CASSQREEGAFF. The whole variable domain, filled in from reference TRBV7-2 and TRBJ1-1, reads GAGVSQSPSNKVTEKGKDVELRCDPISGHTALYWYRQSLGQGLEFLIYFQGNSAPDKSGLPSDRFSAERTGGSVSTLTIQRTQQEDSAVYLCASSQREEGAFFGQGTRLTVV.